The sequence of this T cell receptor beta chain was determined in a study of blood T cell repertoires in COVID-19 (dated by TCRdb to the early 2020s). As for the study more broadly: Samples from collaborators originated in the United States, Italy and Spain and spanned both the acute and convalescent phases of COVID-19. Where available, HLA class I and class II types were obtained from metadata supplied by the sample provider rather than from assay-based typing. A de-identified subject ID, COVID-19 status, age in years and sex were almost always included in the sample metadata. The samples were drawn from the first 160 participants of the ongoing ImmuneRACE study and from over 950 subjects provided by 6 global collaborators. The prospective study material was composed of cDNA or gDNA derived from T cells, B-cell-depleted T cells, or PBMCs. Deeply sampled blood TCRbeta repertoires from subjects exposed to, actively infected with, or recovered from COVID-19 were included in the dataset. The repertoires were made available in a free public database intended to serve as a resource for research on the immune response to SARS-CoV-2. What the study reported, not specific to this receptor: How much clinical and demographic metadata was included differed by source and by participant, and the metadata was provided uncurated.

This clone appeared once. Its antigen target is currently unknown. The sample holds no much larger clone one base away, and base qualities are not on file. TCRbeta CDR3 regions were amplified from genomic DNA by means of the immunoSEQ Assay, a bias-controlled multiplex PCR. In the original analysis: Within the assay, amplification of reference gene primers was used to estimate how many nucleated cells each sample contained. To quantify the absolute abundance of each unique TCRbeta CDR3 rearrangement, sequence reads were collapsed and filtered. For each sample, productive Simpson clonality was calculated as the square root of Simpson's diversity index over productive rearrangements. TCRdb re-hosts the immuneACCESS table, in-frame sequences only. Its copies lack some clones; in the studies checked, an unresolved V gene accounts for under half of them, and the cause for the rest is not known. V, J and clone size are taken as reported in that table, and D and trimming were inferred from the DNA itself. This sample comprises 150,000 to 200,000 clones, 70% to 90% of them detected only once. Approximately 4.5% of the sample belongs to the ten largest clones.

Each collaborating institution followed its own protocols to collect whole blood in K2EDTA tubes. Collaborator samples were shipped for TCRbeta analysis as frozen whole blood, isolated PBMCs, or DNA extracted from either sample type. The sequenced sample was peripheral blood. The clonotype originates from a human donor in a cohort sampled during active COVID-19.

The DNA sequence follows: TGTGCCAGCAGTTACTCGGCGGATTCGTTATCTGAAGCTTTCTTT. Its product reads: CASSYSADSLSEAFF. The chain links TRBV6-2 or TRBV6-3 with TRBJ1-1; the D gene is unclear. V sheds 0 bases and J sheds 6 bases, leaving 14 bases between their ends. There are 15 amino acids in the CDR3, from cysteine to phenylalanine inclusive. Solely the CDR3 DNA is kept, with 45 bases framed from the first base. For CDR1 and CDR2, the germline V gene lists MNHEY and SVGEGT.